Here is one T cell receptor beta chain with its context. This entry belongs to a study of blood T cell repertoires in COVID-19. Germline V gives CDR1 LNHDA, CDR2 SQIVND (reference sequence). Trimming stripped 5 bases from V and 1 base from J, with 18 bases between. The CDR3 has 16 residues. Here immunoSEQ multiplex PCR was the method, and the copy in TCRdb shows in-frame clones only, minus some. The sample yields fewer than 200,000 clones, 65% to 90% seen once. The TCR comes from a woman aged 55-70 years with acute COVID-19. The chain is built from TRBV19 and TRBJ2-7, with D perhaps matching TRBD2 (6 bases). The source material was PBMCs or T cells enriched from blood (not recorded which). For the CDR3, the DNA is TGTGCCAGTAGTCACCCCTGGCGGGGAAAATCCTACGAGCAGTACTTC. Translation: CASSHPWRGKSYEQYF.